A selection of T cell receptor beta chains follows, all from one sample in a study of blood T cell repertoires in COVID-19. Repertoires were generated with immunoSEQ multiplex PCR, while TCRdb's copy carries only in-frame clones and drops some. The profile shows 300,000 to 400,000 clones, 80% to 90% of them singletons. Sequenced input: PBMCs or T cells enriched from blood (not recorded which). These receptors came from a man aged 30 to 45 who had recovered from COVID-19. The conserved cysteine and the conserved F or W are not part of the CDR3 here. A D gene is named only where the DNA matches it firmly.

TRBJ1-5 . TRBV28 ASSSSSGNQPQH
TRBJ2-7 TRBD1 TRBV6-5 ASSSQGANEQY
TRBJ1-2 . TRBV27 ASSLGGVPLGYT
TRBJ1-3 TRBD1 TRBV5-1 ASSLWTGVGNTIY
TRBJ2-7 TRBD1 TRBV6-1 ASSEDRGLYEQY
TRBJ2-3 . TRBV5-1 ASSRQGWTDTQY
TRBJ1-5 TRBD1 TRBV28 ASKGTVSNQPQH
TRBJ2-3 TRBD1 TRBV24-1 ATSDLHPGQSTDTQY
TRBJ2-1 . TRBV7-3 ASSLGAGKDEQF
TRBJ1-1 . TRBV29-1 SVEGVRSGTEAF
TRBJ1-2 . TRBV9 ASSVAGGGMNYGYT
TRBJ1-1 . TRBV7-9 ASTLRGGLTEAF
TRBJ2-3 . TRBV3-1/TRBV3-2 ASSDKGLAIDTQY
TRBJ1-4 . TRBV30 AWRTEPPEKLF
TRBJ1-5 . TRBV28 ASRQTGSNQPQH
TRBJ2-7 TRBD1 TRBV28 ASKWDRNSYEQY
TRBJ2-5 TRBD1 TRBV20-1 SASNRGQETQY
TRBJ2-3 . TRBV5-1 ASRWTDNTDTQY
TRBJ2-7 TRBD2 TRBV5-1 ASSQRGDHYEQY
TRBJ1-5 . TRBV18 ASSPLRVAAGGHQH
TRBJ2-1 TRBD1 TRBV27 ASSGQGPYNEQF
TRBJ2-2 . TRBV6-5 ASSPGQDTGELF
TRBJ1-2 . TRBV6-5 ASSYVPGILNYGYT
TRBJ2-5 TRBD1 TRBV9 ASSVWDRGRETQY
TRBJ2-2 TRBD1 TRBV27 ASRVGQGETGTNTGELF
TRBJ1-2 . TRBV11-2 ASSLLLGAHGYT
TRBJ2-7 . TRBV12-3/TRBV12-4 ASSLGGREQY
TRBJ2-3 TRBD1 TRBV5-8 ASSRSSVTGSTDTQY
TRBJ1-6 . TRBV19 ASSPSDSVFYNSPLH
TRBJ2-7 . TRBV7-9 ASSFSGPYEQY